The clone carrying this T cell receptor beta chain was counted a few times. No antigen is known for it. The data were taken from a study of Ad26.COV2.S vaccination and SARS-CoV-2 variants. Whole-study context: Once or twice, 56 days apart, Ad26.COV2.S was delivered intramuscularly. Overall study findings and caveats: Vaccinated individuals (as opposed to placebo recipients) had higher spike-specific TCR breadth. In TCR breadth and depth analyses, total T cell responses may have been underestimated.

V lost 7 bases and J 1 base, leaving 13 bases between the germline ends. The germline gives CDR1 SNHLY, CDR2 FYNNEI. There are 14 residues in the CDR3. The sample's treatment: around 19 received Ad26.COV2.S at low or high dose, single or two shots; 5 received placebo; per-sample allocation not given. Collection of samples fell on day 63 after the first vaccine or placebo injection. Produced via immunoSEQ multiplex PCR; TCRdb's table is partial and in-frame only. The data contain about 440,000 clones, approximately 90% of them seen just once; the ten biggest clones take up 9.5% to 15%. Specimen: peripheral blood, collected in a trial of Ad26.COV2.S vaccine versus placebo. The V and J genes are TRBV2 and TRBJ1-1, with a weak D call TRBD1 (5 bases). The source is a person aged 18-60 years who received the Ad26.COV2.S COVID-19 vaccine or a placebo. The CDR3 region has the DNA TGTGCCAGCACCCCTGGGGGACCGAACACTGAAGCTTTCTTT. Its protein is CASTPGGPNTEAFF.